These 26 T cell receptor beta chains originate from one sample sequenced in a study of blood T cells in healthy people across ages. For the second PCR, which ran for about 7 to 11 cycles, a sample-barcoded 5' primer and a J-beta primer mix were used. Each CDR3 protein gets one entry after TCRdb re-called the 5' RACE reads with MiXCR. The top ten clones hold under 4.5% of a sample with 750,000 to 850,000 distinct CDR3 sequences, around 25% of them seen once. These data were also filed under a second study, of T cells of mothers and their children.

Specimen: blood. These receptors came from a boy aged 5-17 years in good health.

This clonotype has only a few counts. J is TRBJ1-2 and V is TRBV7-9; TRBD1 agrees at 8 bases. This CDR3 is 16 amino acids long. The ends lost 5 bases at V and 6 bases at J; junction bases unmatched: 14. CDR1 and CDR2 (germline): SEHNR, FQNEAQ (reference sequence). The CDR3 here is CASSKGTGLSSHGYTF. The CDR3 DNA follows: TGTGCCAGCAGCAAAGGGACAGGTCTAAGCTCCCATGGCTACACCTTC.

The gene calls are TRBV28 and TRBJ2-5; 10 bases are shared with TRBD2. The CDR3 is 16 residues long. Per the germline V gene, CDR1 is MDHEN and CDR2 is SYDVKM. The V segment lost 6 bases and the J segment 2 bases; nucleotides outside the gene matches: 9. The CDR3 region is CASSLPGLATQETQYF. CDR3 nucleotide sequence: TGTGCCAGCAGCTTACCGGGACTAGCGACACAAGAGACCCAGTACTTC.

The CDR3 loop is CASSALYSDTQYF. The CDR3 DNA reads TGCGCCAGCAGCGCCCTTTACTCAGATACGCAGTATTTT. The V call is TRBV4-1, the J call TRBJ2-3; D unresolved. Germline-derived CDR1 and CDR2 are MGHRA and YSYEKL. With 5 bases removed from V and 4 bases from J, the gap between germline ends came to 10 bases. The CDR3 contains 13 residues.

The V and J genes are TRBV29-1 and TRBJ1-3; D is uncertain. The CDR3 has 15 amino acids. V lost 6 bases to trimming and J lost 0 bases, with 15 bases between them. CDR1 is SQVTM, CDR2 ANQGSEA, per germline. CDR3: CSVTTGVYSGNTIYF. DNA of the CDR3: TGCAGCGTAACAACCGGGGTCTACTCTGGAAACACCATATATTTT.

CDR3 nucleotide sequence: TGTGCCAGCAGGACAGGGTTGAGGAACACCATATATTTT. Its protein is CASRTGLRNTIYF. The rearrangement joins TRBV28 to TRBJ1-3; 7 positions agree with TRBD1. CDR1 is MDHEN, CDR2 SYDVKM, per germline. V dropped 6 bases and J dropped 7; count of bases not matched to a gene: 6. This CDR3 has 13 residues. Variable domain in full (rest from reference TRBV28 and TRBJ1-3): DVKVTQSSRYLVKRTGEKVFLECVQDMDHENMFWYRQDPGLGLRLIYFSYDVKMKEKGDIPEGYSVSREKKERFSLILESASTNQTSMYLCASRTGLRNTIYFGEGSWLTVV.

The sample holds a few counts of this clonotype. CDR3 sequence reads: CATGREKNTGELFF. The CDR3 DNA reads TGTGCCACCGGGCGGGAGAAGAACACCGGGGAGCTGTTTTTT. The rearrangement uses TRBV24-1 and TRBJ2-2; TRBD2 matches 7 bases. This CDR3 has 14 residues. Unmatched junction bases numbered 4, after V lost 9 bases and J lost 1 base. Germline V gives CDR1 KGHDR, CDR2 SFDVKD.

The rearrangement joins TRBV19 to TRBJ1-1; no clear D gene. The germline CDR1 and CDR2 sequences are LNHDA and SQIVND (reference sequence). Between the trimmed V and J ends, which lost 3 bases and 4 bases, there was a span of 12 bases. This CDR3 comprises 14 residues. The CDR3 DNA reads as TGTGCCAGTAGTATTGGGTCAGTACCCACTGAAGCTTTCTTT. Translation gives CASSIGSVPTEAFF.

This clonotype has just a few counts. The CDR3 region is CASSQATSDEQFF. The CDR3 DNA reads as TGTGCCAGCAGCCAGGCTACTAGCGATGAGCAGTTCTTC. The gene calls are TRBV4-2 and TRBJ2-1; 7 nucleotides agree with TRBD2. This CDR3 contains 13 residues. The V gene's germline CDR1 is LGHNA and CDR2 YNFKEQ. V lost 3 bases and J lost 8; bases outside the gene matches: 4.

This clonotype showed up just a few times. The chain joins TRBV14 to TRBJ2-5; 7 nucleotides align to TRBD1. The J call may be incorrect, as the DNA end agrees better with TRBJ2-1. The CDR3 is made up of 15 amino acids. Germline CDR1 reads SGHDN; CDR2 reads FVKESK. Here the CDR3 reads CASSGRDRDHNEQFF. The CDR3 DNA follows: TGTGCCAGCAGCGGCCGGGACAGAGACCACAATGAGCAGTTCTTC.

DNA of the CDR3: TGCGCCAGCCGGTCGGCAGGGGCGCCAACTAATGAAAAACTGTTTTTT. Translating gives CASRSAGAPTNEKLFF. This chain joins TRBV5-1 and TRBJ1-4; perhaps TRBD1 as D (6 bases). The length of the CDR3 is 16 residues. Germline CDR1 is SGHRS and CDR2 is YFSETQ. V lost 7 bases and J lost 0, with 16 bases in between.

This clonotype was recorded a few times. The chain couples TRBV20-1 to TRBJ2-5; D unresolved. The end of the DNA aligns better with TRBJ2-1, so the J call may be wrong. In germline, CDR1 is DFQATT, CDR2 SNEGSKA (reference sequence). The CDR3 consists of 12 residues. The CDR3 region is CSARDHNGEQFF. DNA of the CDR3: TGCAGTGCTAGAGATCACAATGGTGAGCAGTTCTTC.

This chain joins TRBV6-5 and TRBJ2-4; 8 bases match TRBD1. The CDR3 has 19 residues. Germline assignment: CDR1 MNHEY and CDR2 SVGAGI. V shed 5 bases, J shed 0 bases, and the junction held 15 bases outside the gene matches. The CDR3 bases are TGTGCCAGCAGTAACACCGGGACAGGAAAAGGTACAGCCAAAAACATTCAGTACTTC. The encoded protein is CASSNTGTGKGTAKNIQYF.

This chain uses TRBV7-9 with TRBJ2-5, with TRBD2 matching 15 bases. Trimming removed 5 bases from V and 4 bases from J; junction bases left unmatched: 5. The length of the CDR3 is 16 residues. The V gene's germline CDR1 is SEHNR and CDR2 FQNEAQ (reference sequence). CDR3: CASSAPGLAGGETQYF. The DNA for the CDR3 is TGTGCCAGCAGCGCACCGGGACTAGCGGGGGGAGAGACCCAGTACTTC.

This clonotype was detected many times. The CDR3 sequence is CASSVLGGGTDTQYF. The CDR3 nucleotides read TGTGCCAGCAGTGTTTTGGGGGGAGGCACAGATACGCAGTATTTT. V and J are TRBV2 and TRBJ2-3, with D tentatively TRBD2 (6 bases). The CDR3 has 15 amino acids. Trimming stripped 4 bases from V and 1 base from J, with 12 bases between. The germline CDR1 and CDR2 sequences are SNHLY and FYNNEI.

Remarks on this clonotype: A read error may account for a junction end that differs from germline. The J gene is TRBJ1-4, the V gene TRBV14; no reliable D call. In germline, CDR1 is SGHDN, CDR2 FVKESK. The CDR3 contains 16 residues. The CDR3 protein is CTSSQAFRGRREKLFF. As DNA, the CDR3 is TGTACCAGCAGCCAAGCATTTCGGGGTCGAAGGGAAAAACTGTTTTTT. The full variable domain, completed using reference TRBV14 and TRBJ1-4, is EAGVTQFPSHSVIEKGQTVTLRCDPISGHDNLYWYRRVMGKEIKFLLHFVKESKQDESGMPNNRFLAERTGGTYSTLKVQPAELEDSGVYFCTSSQAFRGRREKLFFGSGTQLSVL.

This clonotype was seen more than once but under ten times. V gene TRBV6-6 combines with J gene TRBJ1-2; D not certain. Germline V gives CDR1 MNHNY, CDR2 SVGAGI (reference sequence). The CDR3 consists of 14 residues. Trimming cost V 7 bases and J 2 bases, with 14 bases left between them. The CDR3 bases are TGTGCCAGCATACGTAGGGATGGGAACTATGGCTACACCTTC. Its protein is CASIRRDGNYGYTF.

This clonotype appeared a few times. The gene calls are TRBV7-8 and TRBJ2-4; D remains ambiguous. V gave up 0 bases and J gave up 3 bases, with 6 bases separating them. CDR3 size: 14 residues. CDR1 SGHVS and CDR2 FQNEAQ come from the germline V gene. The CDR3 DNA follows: TGTGCCAGCAGCTTAGCTGGAATCAAAAACATTCAGTACTTC. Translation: CASSLAGIKNIQYF.

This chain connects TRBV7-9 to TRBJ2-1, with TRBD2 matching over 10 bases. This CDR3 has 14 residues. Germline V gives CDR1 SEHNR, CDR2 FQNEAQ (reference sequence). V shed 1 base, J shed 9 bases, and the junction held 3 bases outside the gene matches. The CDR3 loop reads CASSLVLAGTEQFF. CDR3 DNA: TGTGCCAGCAGCTTAGTACTAGCGGGAACTGAGCAGTTCTTC. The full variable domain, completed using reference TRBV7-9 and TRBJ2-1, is DTGVSQNPRHKITKRGQNVTFRCDPISEHNRLYWYRQTLGQGPEFLTYFQNEAQLEKSRLLSDRFSAERPKGSFSTLEIQRTEQGDSAMYLCASSLVLAGTEQFFGPGTRLTVL.

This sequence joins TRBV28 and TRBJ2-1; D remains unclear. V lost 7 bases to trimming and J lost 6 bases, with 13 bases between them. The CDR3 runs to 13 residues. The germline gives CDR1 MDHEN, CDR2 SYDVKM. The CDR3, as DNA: TGTGCCAGCAACCAAGGTGGGCTCAATGAGCAGTTCTTC. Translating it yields CASNQGGLNEQFF.

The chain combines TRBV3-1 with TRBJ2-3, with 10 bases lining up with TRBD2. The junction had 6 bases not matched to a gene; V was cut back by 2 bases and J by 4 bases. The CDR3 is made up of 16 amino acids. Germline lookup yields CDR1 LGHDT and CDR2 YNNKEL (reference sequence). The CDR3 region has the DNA TGTGCCAGCAGCCAACCCCTAGCGGGGGAGTCAGATACGCAGTATTTT. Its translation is CASSQPLAGESDTQYF.

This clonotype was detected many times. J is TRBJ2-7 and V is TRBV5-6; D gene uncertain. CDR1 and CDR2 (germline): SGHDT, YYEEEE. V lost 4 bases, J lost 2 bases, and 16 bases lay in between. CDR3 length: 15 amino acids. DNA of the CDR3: TGTGCCAGCAGCGGTTATTCGGACGGCCCCTACGAGCAGTACTTC. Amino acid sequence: CASSGYSDGPYEQYF.

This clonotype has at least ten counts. The DNA for the CDR3 is TGTGCCAGCAGTTGGGTTAATAATGAGCAGTTCTTC. This translates into CASSWVNNEQFF. The chain is built from TRBV12-3 or TRBV12-4 and TRBJ2-1; D unclear. Trimming removed 4 bases at V and 7 bases at J, with 8 bases between. CDR3 length: 12 residues.

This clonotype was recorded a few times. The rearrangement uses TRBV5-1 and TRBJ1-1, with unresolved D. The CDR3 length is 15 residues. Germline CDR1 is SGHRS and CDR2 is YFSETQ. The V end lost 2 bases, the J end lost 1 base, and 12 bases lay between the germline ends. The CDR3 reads CASSFRGDRNTEAFF. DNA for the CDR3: TGCGCCAGCAGCTTTAGAGGTGACCGGAACACTGAAGCTTTCTTT.

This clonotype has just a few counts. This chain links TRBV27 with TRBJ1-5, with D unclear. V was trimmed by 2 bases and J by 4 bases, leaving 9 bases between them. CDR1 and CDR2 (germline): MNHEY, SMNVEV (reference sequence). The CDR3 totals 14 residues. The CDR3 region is CASSLPSENQPQHF. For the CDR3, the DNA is TGTGCCAGCAGTTTACCCTCAGAAAATCAGCCCCAGCATTTT.

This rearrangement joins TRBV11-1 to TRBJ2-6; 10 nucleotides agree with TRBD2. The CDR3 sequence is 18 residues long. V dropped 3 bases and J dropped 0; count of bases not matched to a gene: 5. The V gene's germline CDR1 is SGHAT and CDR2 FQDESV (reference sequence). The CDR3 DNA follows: TGTGCCAGCAGCTTTCTAGCGGGAGTCCGCTCTGGGGCCAACGTCCTGACTTTC. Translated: CASSFLAGVRSGANVLTF.

Here the CDR3 reads CAIRPGTSGEFDTQYF. The CDR3 DNA is TGTGCCATCAGGCCCGGGACTAGCGGGGAATTTGATACGCAGTATTTT. V and J are TRBV10-3 and TRBJ2-3; 13 bases align to TRBD2. The CDR3 extends over 16 amino acids. Germline loops: CDR1 ENHRY, CDR2 SYGVKD. V dropped 6 bases and J dropped 6; count of bases not matched to a gene: 9.